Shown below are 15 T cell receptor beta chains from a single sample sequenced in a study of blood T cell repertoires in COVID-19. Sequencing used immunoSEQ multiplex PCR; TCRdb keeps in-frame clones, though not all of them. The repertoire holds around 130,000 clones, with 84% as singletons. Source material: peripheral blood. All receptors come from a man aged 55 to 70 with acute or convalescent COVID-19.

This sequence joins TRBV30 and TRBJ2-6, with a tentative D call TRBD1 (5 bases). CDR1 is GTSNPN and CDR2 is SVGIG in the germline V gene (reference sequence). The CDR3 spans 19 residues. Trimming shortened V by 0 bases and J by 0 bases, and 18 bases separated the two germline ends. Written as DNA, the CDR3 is TGTGCCTGGAGTGTACAGAGTCCAGGACAAAGCTCTGGGGCCAACGTCCTGACTTTC. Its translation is CAWSVQSPGQSSGANVLTF.

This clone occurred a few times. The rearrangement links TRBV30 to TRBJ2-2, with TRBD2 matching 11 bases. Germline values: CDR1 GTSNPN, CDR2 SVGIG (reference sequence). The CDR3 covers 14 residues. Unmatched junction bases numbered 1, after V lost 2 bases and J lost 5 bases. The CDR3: CAWSRLAGTGELFF. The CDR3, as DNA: TGTGCCTGGAGTCGACTAGCGGGAACCGGGGAGCTGTTTTTT.

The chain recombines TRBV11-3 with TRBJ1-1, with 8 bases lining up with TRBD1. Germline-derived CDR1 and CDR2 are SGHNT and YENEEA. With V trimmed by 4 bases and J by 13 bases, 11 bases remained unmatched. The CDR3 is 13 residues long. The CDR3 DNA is TGTGCCAGCAGCTCCGACATCCGGGACAGGATTTTCTTT. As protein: CASSSDIRDRIFF.

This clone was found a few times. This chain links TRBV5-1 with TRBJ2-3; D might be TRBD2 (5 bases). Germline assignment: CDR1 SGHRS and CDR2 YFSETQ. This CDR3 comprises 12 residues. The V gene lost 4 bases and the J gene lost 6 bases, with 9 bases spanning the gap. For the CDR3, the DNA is TGCGCCAGCAGCGAGGACTGGGATACGCAGTATTTT. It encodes CASSEDWDTQYF.

CDR3 sequence reads: CASSSQGEGYGYTF. The CDR3 coding sequence is TGTGCCAGCAGTTCACAGGGAGAGGGCTATGGCTACACCTTC. The chain has TRBV3-1 (or the pseudogene TRBV3-2) and TRBJ1-2; possible D gene TRBD1, 6 bases. Per germline, CDR1 LGHDT and CDR2 YNNKEL (reference sequence). V lost 6 bases and J 4 bases, leaving 15 bases between the germline ends. CDR3 length equals 14 residues.

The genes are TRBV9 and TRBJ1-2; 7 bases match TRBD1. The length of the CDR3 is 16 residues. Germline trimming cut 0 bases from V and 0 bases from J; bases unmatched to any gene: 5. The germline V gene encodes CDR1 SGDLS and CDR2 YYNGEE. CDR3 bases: TGTGCCAGCAGCGTAGCGGGGACAGCCTCTAACTATGGCTACACCTTC. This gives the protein CASSVAGTASNYGYTF. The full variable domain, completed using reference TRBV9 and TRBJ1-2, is DSGVTQTPKHLITATGQRVTLRCSPRSGDLSVYWYQQSLDQGLQFLIQYYNGEERAKGNILERFSAQQFPDLHSELNLSSLELGDSALYFCASSVAGTASNYGYTFGSGTRLTVV.

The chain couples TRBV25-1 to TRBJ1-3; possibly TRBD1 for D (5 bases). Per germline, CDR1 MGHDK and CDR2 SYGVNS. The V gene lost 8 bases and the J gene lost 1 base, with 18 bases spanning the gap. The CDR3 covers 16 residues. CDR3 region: CASATRVHGSGNTIYF. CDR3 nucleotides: TGTGCCAGCGCTACCAGGGTGCATGGATCTGGAAACACCATATATTTT.

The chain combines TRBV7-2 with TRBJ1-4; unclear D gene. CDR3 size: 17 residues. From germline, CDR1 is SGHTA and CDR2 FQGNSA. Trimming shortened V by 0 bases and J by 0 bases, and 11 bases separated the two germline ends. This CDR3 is CASSLASVGATNEKLFF. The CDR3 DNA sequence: TGTGCCAGCAGCTTAGCCTCCGTGGGAGCAACTAATGAAAAACTGTTTTTT.

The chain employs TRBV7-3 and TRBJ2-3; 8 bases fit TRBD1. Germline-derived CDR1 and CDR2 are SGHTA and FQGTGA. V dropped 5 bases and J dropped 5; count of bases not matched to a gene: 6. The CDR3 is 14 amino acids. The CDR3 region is CASSPGTGGDTQYF. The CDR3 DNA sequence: TGTGCCAGCAGCCCAGGGACAGGAGGAGATACGCAGTATTTT.

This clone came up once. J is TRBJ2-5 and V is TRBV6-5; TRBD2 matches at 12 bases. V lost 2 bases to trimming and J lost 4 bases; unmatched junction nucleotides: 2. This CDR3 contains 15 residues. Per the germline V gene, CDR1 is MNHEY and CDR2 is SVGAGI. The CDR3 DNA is TGTGCCAGCAGTTACATGACTAGCGGGGGAGAGACCCAGTACTTC. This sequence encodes CASSYMTSGGETQYF.

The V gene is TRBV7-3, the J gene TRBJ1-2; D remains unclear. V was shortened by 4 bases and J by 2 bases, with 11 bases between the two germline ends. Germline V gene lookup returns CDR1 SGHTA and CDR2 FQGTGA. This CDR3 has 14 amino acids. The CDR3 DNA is TGTGCCAGCAGCTCAAATACATTGAACTATGGCTACACCTTC. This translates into CASSSNTLNYGYTF.

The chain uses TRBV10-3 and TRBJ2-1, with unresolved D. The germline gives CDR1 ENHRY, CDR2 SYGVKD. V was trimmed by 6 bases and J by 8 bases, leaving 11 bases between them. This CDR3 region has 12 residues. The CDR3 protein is CAIRHSSHEQFF. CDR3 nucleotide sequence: TGTGCCATCAGGCACAGTTCTCATGAGCAGTTCTTC.

CDR3 in amino acids: CASRDRDFYEQYF. CDR3 coding DNA: TGTGCCAGCAGGGACAGGGACTTCTACGAGCAGTACTTC. The rearrangement links TRBV12-3 or TRBV12-4 to TRBJ2-7; 8 bases align to TRBD1. V was pared by 6 bases and J by 3 bases, with 4 bases of the junction left unmatched. The CDR3 sequence is 13 residues long.

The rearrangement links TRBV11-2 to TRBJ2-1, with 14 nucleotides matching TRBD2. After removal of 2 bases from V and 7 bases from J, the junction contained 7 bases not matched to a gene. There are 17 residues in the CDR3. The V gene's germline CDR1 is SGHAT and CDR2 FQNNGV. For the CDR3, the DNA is TGTGCCAGCAGCTTAAAGGGACTAGCGGGAGAAGGGAATGAGCAGTTCTTC. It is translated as CASSLKGLAGEGNEQFF.

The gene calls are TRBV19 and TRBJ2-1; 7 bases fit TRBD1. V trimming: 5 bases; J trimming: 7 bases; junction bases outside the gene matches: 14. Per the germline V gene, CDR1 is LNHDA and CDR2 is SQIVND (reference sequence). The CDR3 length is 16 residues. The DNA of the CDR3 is TGTGCCAGTAGTCCGAGGACAGGAAGGGTTTCGAATGAGCAGTTCTTC. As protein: CASSPRTGRVSNEQFF.